One sample yielded the 21 T cell receptor beta chains listed below, sequenced in a study of blood T cell repertoires in COVID-19. TCRdb's copy holds only in-frame clones and misses some; the assay was immunoSEQ multiplex PCR. This table has roughly 330,000 clones, more than 75% appearing once. Sequencing was done on a sample of peripheral blood. These receptors originate from a woman in her forties or fifties with acute or convalescent COVID-19.

The DNA of the CDR3 is TGCGCCAGCAGCCAAGTTTTTTCGGCTAGCGGGTCAAATGAGCAGTTCTTC. Encoded protein: CASSQVFSASGSNEQFF. V gene TRBV4-1 combines with J gene TRBJ2-1; TRBD2 aligns across 8 bases. Germline V gene sequence: CDR1 MGHRA, CDR2 YSYEKL. The CDR3 covers 17 residues. V shed 1 base, J shed 7 bases, and the junction held 12 bases outside the gene matches.

V and J are TRBV27 and TRBJ1-5; 10 bases map to TRBD1. The trim removed 3 bases at V and 4 bases at J, leaving 3 bases unmatched. Looked up from germline, CDR1 is MNHEY and CDR2 is SMNVEV (reference sequence). The length of the CDR3 is 15 residues. The CDR3 nucleotides are TGTGCCAGCAGTTTCGGACAGGGGGTGAATCAGCCCCAGCATTTT. Amino acid sequence: CASSFGQGVNQPQHF.

V usage is TRBV11-3 and J usage is TRBJ2-2; 16 nucleotides match TRBD2. The CDR3 runs 20 residues. CDR1 SGHNT and CDR2 YENEEA come from the germline V gene. After removal of 3 bases from V and 3 bases from J, the junction contained 10 bases not matched to a gene. CDR3 nucleotide sequence: TGTGCCAGCAGCTTTGCAGTGTGGGGACTAGCGGGAGGGGACACCGGGGAGCTGTTTTTT. Its protein is CASSFAVWGLAGGDTGELFF.

The chain recombines TRBV5-8 with TRBJ2-2, with D perhaps TRBD2 (5 bases). The V and J ends lost 1 base and 4 bases respectively, with 14 bases between them. Germline assignment: CDR1 SGHTS and CDR2 YDEGEE. The CDR3 extends over 16 amino acids. The chain's CDR3 is CASSLKPGWGTGELFF. The CDR3 bases are TGTGCCAGCAGCTTGAAACCGGGATGGGGCACCGGGGAGCTGTTTTTT.

The genes are TRBV7-8 and TRBJ2-5; 7 bases line up with TRBD1. The CDR3 runs 13 residues. V shed 8 bases, J shed 2 bases, and the junction held 5 bases outside the gene matches. Per the germline V gene, CDR1 is SGHVS and CDR2 is FQNEAQ. The CDR3 DNA follows: TGTGCCAGCCTTGACAGGGCTCAAGAGACCCAGTACTTC. This translates into CASLDRAQETQYF.

In DNA form, the CDR3 reads TGTGCCACCAGTGACGGACTAGCGGGAGCAGATACGCAGTATTTT. Encoded protein: CATSDGLAGADTQYF. This chain links TRBV24-1 with TRBJ2-3; 13 bases agree with TRBD2. The V segment lost 4 bases and the J segment 4 bases; nucleotides outside the gene matches: 1. Looked up from germline, CDR1 is KGHDR and CDR2 is SFDVKD. This CDR3 has 15 amino acids.

This chain uses TRBV11-2 with TRBJ2-3; no reliable D call. CDR1 is SGHAT and CDR2 is FQNNGV in the germline V gene. The CDR3 length is 15 residues. The V end was cut by 6 bases, the J end by 9 bases, with 22 bases between. The CDR3 loop is CASRNGGRVRYTQYF. The CDR3, as DNA: TGTGCCAGCAGAAATGGTGGGCGAGTACGGTACACGCAGTATTTT. Looking up the rest from reference TRBV11-2 and TRBJ2-3 gives the full variable domain: EAGVAQSPRYKIIEKRQSVAFWCNPISGHATLYWYQQILGQGPKLLIQFQNNGVVDDSQLPKDRFSAERLKGVDSTLKIQPAKLEDSAVYLCASRNGGRVRYTQYFGPGTRLTVL.

This clone occurred once. This sequence joins TRBV2 and TRBJ2-3; 9 positions agree with TRBD1. The V gene's germline CDR1 is SNHLY and CDR2 FYNNEI. The CDR3 is 15 amino acids. Trimming cost V 4 bases and J 0 bases; bases outside gene matches: 2. The CDR3 region has the DNA TGTGCCAGCAGTGTGGGACAGGGTAGCACAGATACGCAGTATTTT. The encoded protein is CASSVGQGSTDTQYF.

This chain uses TRBV4-1 with TRBJ2-1; 10 positions match TRBD2. Germline CDR1 MGHRA, CDR2 YSYEKL. The CDR3 covers 15 residues. V shed 1 base, J shed 6 bases, and the junction held 3 bases outside the gene matches. CDR3 residues: CASSQGTSGSNEQFF. The CDR3 region has the DNA TGCGCCAGCAGCCAAGGGACTAGCGGAAGCAATGAGCAGTTCTTC.

This sequence joins TRBV7-8 and TRBJ2-2, with 8 bases matching TRBD2. The CDR3 sequence is 16 residues long. The germline V gene has CDR1 SGHVS and CDR2 FQNEAQ. The V and J ends lost 5 bases and 3 bases, in that order; junction bases with no gene match: 8. CDR3: CASSLSGIIDTGELFF. The CDR3 DNA reads as TGTGCCAGCAGCCTTAGCGGGATTATCGACACCGGGGAGCTGTTTTTT.

The rearrangement links TRBV7-3 to TRBJ2-7; the match to TRBD2 covers 14 bases. The germline V gene encodes CDR1 SGHTA and CDR2 FQGTGA. Unmatched junction bases numbered 3, after V lost 5 bases and J lost 3 bases. The CDR3 extends over 15 amino acids. CDR3 loop: CASSVGTSGGYEQYF. Here the CDR3 DNA reads TGTGCCAGCAGCGTAGGGACTAGCGGGGGCTACGAGCAGTACTTC.

The chain employs TRBV4-2 and TRBJ1-2; D is possibly TRBD1 (6 bases). The V gene lost 4 bases and the J gene lost 3 bases, with 21 bases spanning the gap. The CDR3 runs 17 residues. In germline, CDR1 is LGHNA, CDR2 YNFKEQ. CDR3 loop: CASSRAPAGAGDYGYTF. In nucleotides, the CDR3 is TGTGCCAGCAGCCGGGCCCCCGCCGGGGCAGGGGACTATGGCTACACCTTC.

The chain employs TRBV28 and TRBJ1-3; 7 nucleotides match TRBD1. There are 15 residues in the CDR3. The germline gives CDR1 MDHEN, CDR2 SYDVKM. V lost 2 bases and J lost 4; bases outside the gene matches: 5. The CDR3 nucleotides are TGTGCCAGCAGTTTAGCGGGACAGAGGGGAAACACCATATATTTT. This gives the protein CASSLAGQRGNTIYF.

V usage is TRBV6-7 and J usage is TRBJ2-7; D not certain. TRBV6-7 is an open reading frame whose function is uncertain. CDR3 length: 14 residues. Trimming took off 5 bases at V and 1 base at J, with 12 bases between the two ends. CDR3 DNA sequence: TGTGCCAGCAGTCGCCGAAAGACTTCCTACGAGCAGTACTTC. This translates into CASSRRKTSYEQYF.

As for this clone: One junction end does not reproduce the germline sequence, and a read error may be involved. The chain links TRBV28 to TRBJ1-5; 7 bases align to TRBD1. This CDR3 has 15 residues. Germline V gene sequence: CDR1 MDHEN, CDR2 SYDVKM. The CDR3 DNA is TGTGCCAACAGTTTAGGGACAGAGTTCAATCAGCCCCAGCATTTT. Translation: CANSLGTEFNQPQHF.

The CDR3 DNA reads as TGTGCCAGCAGCTTACTGGGGGACTTTCAGCCCCAGCATTTT. It is translated as CASSLLGDFQPQHF. The chain joins TRBV27 to TRBJ1-5; D possibly corresponds to TRBD1 (5 bases). Germline CDR1 and CDR2: MNHEY and SMNVEV (reference sequence). Trimming removed 6 bases at V and 6 bases at J, with 15 bases between. The CDR3 sequence is 14 residues long.

The sample holds one count of this clone. CDR3 sequence (DNA): TGTGCCTGGAGTGTAGCGGGCGGGAGGTACACCGGGGAGCTGTTTTTT. Amino acids: CAWSVAGGRYTGELFF. The rearrangement uses TRBV30 and TRBJ2-2, with 8 positions matching TRBD2. The germline gives CDR1 GTSNPN, CDR2 SVGIG (reference sequence). Germline trimming cut 0 bases from V and 3 bases from J; bases unmatched to any gene: 6. The CDR3 consists of 16 residues.

The V call is TRBV5-1, the J call TRBJ1-1, with 7 bases matching TRBD1. Germline V CDR1 and CDR2: SGHRS, YFSETQ. This CDR3 is 16 amino acids long. The ends lost 5 bases at V and 0 bases at J; junction bases unmatched: 10. Written as DNA, the CDR3 is TGCGCCAGCAGTACCACCTCGACAGGGATGAACACTGAAGCTTTCTTT. This gives the protein CASSTTSTGMNTEAFF. Full variable domain (missing parts from reference TRBV5-1 and TRBJ1-1): KAGVTQTPRYLIKTRGQQVTLSCSPISGHRSVSWYQQTPGQGLQFLFEYFSETQRNKGNFPGRFSGRQFSNSRSEMNVSTLELGDSALYLCASSTTSTGMNTEAFFGQGTRLTVV.

This chain connects TRBV5-4 to TRBJ2-5; D unresolved. CDR3 length equals 13 residues. Trimming cost V 0 bases and J 1 base, with 4 bases left between them. Germline V lookup: CDR1 SGHNT, CDR2 YYREEE (reference sequence). CDR3 sequence (DNA): TGTGCCAGCAGCTTGGGACTCCAAGAGACCCAGTACTTC. Its protein is CASSLGLQETQYF. The full variable domain, with the rest looked up from reference TRBV5-4 and TRBJ2-5, is ETGVTQSPTHLIKTRGQQVTLRCSSQSGHNTVSWYQQALGQGPQFIFQYYREEENGRGNFPPRFSGLQFPNYSSELNVNALELDDSALYLCASSLGLQETQYFGPGTRLLVL.

V and J are TRBV24-1 and TRBJ1-2; D gene unclear. This CDR3 has 11 residues. The germline gives CDR1 KGHDR, CDR2 SFDVKD. The V end lost 5 bases, the J end lost 4 bases, and 4 bases lay between the germline ends. As DNA, the CDR3 is TGTGCCACCAGTGGACTCTATGGCTACACCTTC. Amino acids: CATSGLYGYTF.

The chain employs TRBV5-1 and TRBJ1-4, with 8 bases fitting TRBD1. CDR1 is SGHRS, CDR2 YFSETQ, per germline. V lost 3 bases, J lost 7 bases, and 8 bases stayed unmatched. This CDR3 is built from 15 residues. CDR3 sequence (DNA): TGCGCCAGCAGCTCCCAGGGGGCGGTGGGTGAAAAACTGTTTTTT. Protein sequence: CASSSQGAVGEKLFF.